The 7 T cell receptor beta chains given below trace back to one sample, sequenced in a study of blood T cell repertoires in COVID-19. Measured with immunoSEQ multiplex PCR; TCRdb has only the in-frame clones, and not every one. The sample gives about 200,000 clones, about nine tenths of which show up once; around 6.5% is in the top ten. The material sequenced was peripheral blood. These receptors were taken from a man aged 60 to 69 who had recovered from COVID-19.

As for this clone: The identical CDR3 is also encoded by other nucleotide sequences in the sample. This sequence joins TRBV18 and TRBJ2-3; D ambiguous. Trimming removed 0 bases at V and 6 bases at J, with 7 bases between. The CDR3 loop spans 13 amino acids. Germline CDR1 and CDR2: KGHSH and LQKENI. CDR3 amino acids: CASSPPGADTQYF. The CDR3 nucleotides are TGTGCCAGCTCACCACCTGGAGCCGATACGCAGTATTTT.

The chain joins TRBV5-1 to TRBJ1-5, with D possibly matching TRBD1 (6 bases). The CDR3 has 15 amino acids. Germline lookup yields CDR1 SGHRS and CDR2 YFSETQ. V lost 0 bases and J lost 6, with 13 bases in between. CDR3 in DNA: TGCGCCAGCAGCTTGGTGGGGGGGCCCGGTCAGCCCCAGCATTTT. This codes for CASSLVGGPGQPQHF.

The chain has TRBV7-2 and TRBJ2-7; the match to TRBD2 covers 9 bases. V was clipped by 2 bases and J by 2 bases; unmatched bases: 4. This CDR3 contains 15 residues. Per germline, CDR1 SGHTA and CDR2 FQGNSA. CDR3 sequence reads: CASSLTAGGTYEQYF. The DNA for the CDR3 is TGTGCCAGCAGCTTAACAGCGGGAGGAACCTACGAGCAGTACTTC.

The genes are TRBV19 and TRBJ1-1; tentatively, D is TRBD1 (6 bases). There are 11 residues in the CDR3. Germline CDR1 reads LNHDA; CDR2 reads SQIVND (reference sequence). V was clipped by 7 bases and J by 8 bases, with 11 bases between them. The CDR3 DNA reads TGTGCCAGTATCATAGGACAGGAAGCTTTCTTT. Its translation is CASIIGQEAFF.

The rearrangement links TRBV15 to TRBJ2-7; 7 bases match TRBD2. After removal of 4 bases from V and 4 bases from J, the junction contained 10 bases not matched to a gene. The CDR3 runs 15 residues. Germline loops: CDR1 LNHNV, CDR2 YYDKDF (reference sequence). The CDR3 DNA sequence: TGTGCCACCAGCATTCAAAGAGCGGGATCTTACGAGCAGTACTTC. It encodes CATSIQRAGSYEQYF.

This CDR3 reads CASSSSPRAPYEQYF. The CDR3 region has the DNA TGTGCCAGCAGTTCCTCCCCCAGGGCCCCCTACGAGCAGTACTTC. The V gene is TRBV6-2 or TRBV6-3, the J gene TRBJ2-7; perhaps TRBD1 as D (5 bases). Trimming shortened V by 4 bases and J by 2 bases, and 15 bases separated the two germline ends. The CDR3 totals 15 residues. CDR1 is MNHEY and CDR2 is SVGEGT in the germline V gene.

V gene TRBV5-1 combines with J gene TRBJ2-5, with 7 bases aligning to TRBD1. CDR1 is SGHRS and CDR2 is YFSETQ in the germline V gene. CDR3 length equals 14 residues. With 4 bases clipped from V and 5 bases from J, the junction kept 8 bases outside the gene matches. The CDR3 DNA reads TGCGCCAGCAGCCCATATCCGGGACAGGAGACCCAGTACTTC. The encoded protein is CASSPYPGQETQYF.